This T cell receptor (beta chain) emerged from a study of cytomegalovirus exposure and HLA in healthy donors (TCRdb year 2017). Turning to the overall study: An earlier analysis of several hundred of the donors reported 250 to 300 Gb of sequence data and around 110 million unique TCR beta sequences from about 179 million T cells. Approximately 330 gigabases of sequencing data and around 80 million unique TCR sequences made up an early release that covered about 640 HLA-typed donors. The genetic ancestry cluster associated with self-reported Caucasian donors included about four fifths of the 398 genotyped donors. The study aimed to test whether signatures of past pathogen exposure could be identified by cataloging public T cell receptors. Using immunosequencing, the study profiled T cell repertoires from around 670 subjects and related those repertoires to cytomegalovirus serostatus. Along with the roughly 670-subject first cohort, a separate validation cohort of some 130 different subjects was used. To predict cytomegalovirus infection status, the study combined high-throughput TCR immunosequencing, statistical association of individual TCRs with disease status, and machine learning. A later analysis re-analyzed previously published TCR beta repertoires from 666 donors and added high-resolution HLA genotyping to study TCR occurrence patterns. Rather than using new phenotypic data, the later analysis identified candidate immune exposures from TCR beta sequences and from how often those sequences occurred across donors. An earlier analysis of 500 to 650 of the donors applied high-throughput TCR beta sequencing to assess whether each TCR beta V gene segment acted as functional or pseudogenic. Alongside the repertoire data, information on donor age, sex, ethnicity and CMV serostatus was compiled. Genome-wide SNP genotypes for about 55% of the roughly 670 donors were used in a later genetic analysis, which treated that subset as a discovery cohort. All discovery cohort repertoires had been generated using a single sequencing platform. HLA typing included class I and class II loci at four-digit resolution. Typing coverage differed by locus: A, B, C, DRB1 and DQB1 were typed in roughly 620-630 donors, DQA1 in about 500, DPA1 in over 600, and DPB1 in 472. A handful of DR-DQ haplotypes were handled as single units for association and clustering because linkage in the cohort was strong. Across approximately 400 genotyped donors of the cohort, an average of about 220,000 unique TCR beta nucleotide sequences per donor were sequenced, and roughly a sixth of those sequences were non-productive.

Library prep was done by the immunoSEQ multiplex PCR assay. For the multiplex PCR, a mixture combining 60 forward primers for TCR Vbeta segments and 13 reverse primers for TCR Jbeta segments was used. Amplification of the CDR3 region of rearranged TCR beta genes was performed with a multiplex PCR assay on genomic DNA. Amplified TCR beta libraries were sequenced as 87-base-pair reads on the Illumina HiSeq System. The authors processed their data as follows. A later analysis counted about 82 million unique TCR beta chains across the 550 to 750 repertoires, and roughly 10 million of these chains were shared by at least two donors. A nearest-neighbor algorithm error-corrected the raw reads and collapsed the reads into unique sequences, merging closely related sequences to remove PCR and sequencing errors. CDR3 sequences were aligned to IMGT reference sequences to assign V, D and J gene segments. For a sequence to be retained, at least a six-nucleotide match to both a V gene segment and a J gene segment was required. A rearrangement was called productive if the CDR3 had no stop codons and remained in frame with V and J, and every other rearrangement was called non-productive. Following IMGT convention, CDR3 was defined as the stretch from the second conserved V-encoded cysteine to the conserved J-encoded phenylalanine. In an earlier analysis of approximately 590 of the donors, sequences lacking an unambiguous match to a single V gene segment were excluded. An earlier analysis of a few hundred of the donors called V segments functional above 56.7% productive rearrangements and segregating when the between-donor standard deviation exceeded 5%. A statistical classification framework was built for diagnosing cytomegalovirus status from the catalog of TCR beta chain sequences. In a later analysis, V and J genes were assigned by comparing TCR nucleotide sequences against IMGT/GENE-DB human TR gene sequences. A later analysis assigned CDR3 sequences and most-parsimonious VDJ recombination scenarios with the TCRdist pipeline. In a later analysis, each TCR beta chain was defined by its CDR3 amino acid sequence together with its V-gene family, and reads without a unique V-gene family were excluded. In a later analysis, 450 to 600 highly shared, low-generation-probability nucleotide sequences were removed to address suspected cross-contamination and a sequencing artifact. For each public chain, a later analysis derived a clonal expansion index from normalized ranks of inferred template counts within each repertoire. A later analysis computed generation probabilities with a VDJ recombination model fitted to out-of-frame rearrangements, and checked the results against IGoR. In a later analysis, hypergeometric tests were used to score TCR-TCR, TCR-HLA and TCR-CMV co-occurrence, with a repertoire-size bias correction applied to TCR pairs. To estimate false discovery rates, a later analysis permuted the HLA or CMV assignments 20 times. In a later analysis, co-occurring TCRs were grouped using DBSCAN, with TCRdist sequence similarity added in when clustering inside HLA-allele-positive subsets. Repertoires with fewer than 30,000 or more than 120,000 public chains, plus five repertoires with anomalous nucleotide sharing, were excluded from co-occurrence clustering. TCRdb retrieved this table from immuneACCESS and kept in-frame rearrangements only. Not all clones are present; in checked studies, unresolved V genes account for under half, and no reason is known for the remainder. D and trimming come from the DNA, and the V and J calls and clone size come from that table. This sample is represented by 100,000 to 150,000 clones; around three quarters of them were singletons. Roughly 13% of the sample rests with the top ten.

The CDR3 spans 15 residues, from the cysteine through the phenylalanine. Of all the DNA, just the CDR3 is kept, 45 bases in frame from base 1. CDR1 LNHDA and CDR2 SQIVND are derived from the germline V gene (reference sequence). V lost 7 bases and J lost 5 bases, and the count of bases not matched to a germline gene is 10. General conclusions and limits of the study: Presence/absence analyses assumed roughly uniform sequencing depth across donors, an assumption that may not hold. Three of the identified cytomegalovirus-associated TCR beta chains were confirmed in vitro to be specific for cytomegalovirus antigens. A cluster of highly shared sequence variants was judged likely to represent a technical artifact of the sequencing pipeline. For the cohort, immune exposure information was limited to CMV serostatus. In a later analysis, HLA-associated TCR beta chains showed more clonal expansion and lower generation probabilities than non-associated chains that were equally common. The study listed 150 to 200 TCR beta chains as associated with cytomegalovirus. Some IMGT-functional V segments, including TRBV6-2 and TRBV6-3, could not be distinguished by the 87-base-pair reads and were therefore excluded. Compared with the 666-donor mean, donors in an Asian-associated ancestry cluster had fewer N-insertions in productive TCRs, according to a later genetic analysis. V-gene and J-gene trimming of TCR beta chains was associated with a missense DCLRE1C variant in a later genetic analysis, and the association was replicated in an independent cohort. Strong co-occurrence of HLA alleles, especially DR and DQ, made assigning TCR associations to individual alleles difficult. In an earlier analysis of about 600 of the donors, most TCR beta V segments appeared in productive rearrangements about 87% or about 30% of the time, broadly matching IMGT annotations. A further reported finding was that TCR beta sequences accurately predicted the HLA-A and HLA-B alleles for most subjects in the first cohort. According to the authors, the approach could potentially be generalized to other disease states and immunological phenotypes. While some public TCRs were present in many individuals, most TCR sequences turned up only very rarely across donors. In this cohort, only TCR beta chains were sequenced, and detectable features were limited by the absence of alpha or paired-chain data. According to a later analysis, TCR association rates differed among HLA loci, with DRB1 alleles showing the most associated TCRs and HLA-C alleles showing the fewest. Because HLA typing was unavailable for some donors at each locus, only the typed subset was used in association tests. Because counts were too low, 15 to 20 rarely observed V segments, including chromosome 9 orphons, were left out of the earlier analysis of approximately 580 of the donors. Linkage disequilibrium might explain the correlated functional status among segregating V segments, but an unknown experimental factor could not be ruled out. At a false discovery rate of 0.05, a later analysis linked 16,951 TCR beta sequences to specific HLA alleles. According to a later analysis, most CMV-associated TCR beta chains appeared to be HLA-restricted, and the HLA associations seemed to be driven largely by CMV exposure. In both the original and validation cohorts, the classifier was reported to diagnose cytomegalovirus status with high specificity and sensitivity. In a later analysis, several top co-occurrence clusters were reported to appear linked to parvovirus B19, influenza, CMV and Epstein-Barr virus.

Of note for this clone: Its antigen is still unknown. Per-nucleotide qualities are absent, and no much larger clonotype sits a single base away.

The cohort was made up of several hundred healthy bone marrow donors. At the time of sampling, all cohort members were nominally healthy, though unrecorded immune exposures were likely present. The donor tested CMV seropositive, placing the donor among the 289 seropositive members of the cohort. Every donor gave a peripheral blood sample, and the peripheral blood mononuclear cells from that sample were used for TCR beta sequencing. Genomic DNA extraction from the blood cell samples was performed with the Qiagen DNeasy Blood Extraction Kit. The TCR comes from a woman aged 55-69 years in good health and CMV-seropositive. Source material: PBMCs. The chain is encoded by TRBV19 joined to TRBJ2-1, with 8 bases matching TRBD2. The encoded CDR3 is CASKYGLAGNNEQFF. The DNA sequence is given as TGTGCCAGTAAATATGGACTAGCAGGGAACAATGAGCAGTTCTTC.